The next 19 T cell receptor beta chains were all read from a single sample in a study of blood T cell repertoires in COVID-19. Measured with immunoSEQ multiplex PCR; TCRdb has only the in-frame clones, and not every one. The sample holds some 150,000 clones, 83% seen once. Sequencing used peripheral blood. The receptor source for this set is a woman between 55 and 75 years old with COVID-19, enrolled during active disease.

CDR3 protein: CASSRHLAGAYNEQFF. The CDR3 nucleotides are TGTGCCAGCAGTCGACATCTAGCGGGAGCCTACAATGAGCAGTTCTTC. The V gene is TRBV6-6, the J gene TRBJ2-1; 10 positions agree with TRBD2. The CDR3 runs 16 residues. The germline gives CDR1 MNHNY, CDR2 SVGAGI (reference sequence). Trimming cost V 5 bases and J 2 bases; bases outside gene matches: 6.

The chain has TRBV5-1 and TRBJ2-5, with a weak D call TRBD1 (6 bases). Germline loops: CDR1 SGHRS, CDR2 YFSETQ. This CDR3 region has 14 residues. Between the trimmed V and J ends, which lost 5 bases and 4 bases, there was a span of 15 bases. In nucleotides, the CDR3 is TGCGCCAGCAGGAAACAGGGTTCAGGAGAGACCCAGTACTTC. It translates to CASRKQGSGETQYF.

This sequence joins TRBV27 and TRBJ2-1, with TRBD1 matching 9 bases. The CDR3 totals 13 residues. V trimming: 6 bases; J trimming: 6 bases; junction bases outside the gene matches: 3. Germline V lookup: CDR1 MNHEY, CDR2 SMNVEV (reference sequence). CDR3 bases: TGTGCCAGCAGCCTGGACAGGGGCAATGAGCAGTTCTTC. Its protein product is CASSLDRGNEQFF.

The chain recombines TRBV9 with TRBJ1-1; D possibly corresponds to TRBD1 (6 bases). Germline V gene lookup returns CDR1 SGDLS and CDR2 YYNGEE. V lost 1 base and J lost 1, with 14 bases in between. The CDR3 runs 16 residues. In DNA form, the CDR3 reads TGTGCCAGCAGCGTAATGAGTTTGGGACAGAACACTGAAGCTTTCTTT. Protein: CASSVMSLGQNTEAFF.

The chain joins TRBV28 to TRBJ2-2; 7 nucleotides align to TRBD1. Germline CDR1 and CDR2: MDHEN and SYDVKM. The length of the CDR3 is 14 residues. Unmatched junction bases numbered 6, after V lost 5 bases and J lost 6 bases. The CDR3 coding sequence is TGTGCCAGCAGTCAAAGACAGGGAGCCGGGGAGCTGTTTTTT. Translated: CASSQRQGAGELFF.

The chain recombines TRBV6-6 with TRBJ2-7, with 9 bases aligning to TRBD1. The J segment lost 2 bases and the V segment lost 2 bases, leaving 7 bases of the junction unmatched. CDR3 length: 16 residues. CDR1 is MNHNY and CDR2 is SVGAGI in the germline V gene (reference sequence). The CDR3 DNA reads TGTGCCAGCAGTTACGGGGGGACAGGGACTGCCTACGAGCAGTACGTC. It is translated as CASSYGGTGTAYEQYV.

The chain is built from TRBV6-5 and TRBJ1-1; 8 bases agree with TRBD1. This CDR3 is built from 14 residues. V trimming: 5 bases; J trimming: 5 bases; junction bases outside the gene matches: 7. CDR1 and CDR2 (germline): MNHEY, SVGAGI. The CDR3 DNA is TGTGCCAGCAGTCCCCGACAGGGGAGGACTGAAGCTTTCTTT. Its protein is CASSPRQGRTEAFF.

V gene TRBV5-1 combines with J gene TRBJ1-2, with a tentative D call TRBD1 (6 bases). Trimming took off 4 bases at V and 4 bases at J, with 14 bases between the two ends. Germline loops: CDR1 SGHRS, CDR2 YFSETQ. CDR3 size: 14 residues. The CDR3 region is CASSARGQVYGYTF. The DNA of the CDR3 is TGCGCCAGCAGCGCCCGGGGACAAGTCTATGGCTACACCTTC.

The chain joins TRBV11-2 to TRBJ1-5, with a possible D match to TRBD1 (5 bases). CDR3 length: 14 amino acids. Germline lookup yields CDR1 SGHAT and CDR2 FQNNGV. V shed 1 base and J shed 4 bases, with 8 bases lying between them. For the CDR3, the DNA is TGTGCCAGCAGCTTAGTAGGGGTTAATCAGCCCCAGCATTTT. This codes for CASSLVGVNQPQHF.

The chain joins TRBV7-6 to TRBJ1-5; no reliable D call. V dropped 0 bases and J dropped 7 bases, with 13 bases sitting between them. The CDR3 consists of 15 residues. Germline lookup yields CDR1 SGHVS and CDR2 FNYEAQ. The CDR3 DNA is TGTGCCAGCAGCTTAGCAGAGGGCCTAGGACAGCCCCAGCATTTT. It is translated as CASSLAEGLGQPQHF.

This clone was detected once. The chain employs TRBV2 and TRBJ2-1; 8 positions match TRBD2. This CDR3 region has 16 residues. J gave up 8 bases and V 2 bases, and 11 bases lay outside the gene matches. Per the germline V gene, CDR1 is SNHLY and CDR2 is FYNNEI. The CDR3 nucleotides are TGTGCCAGCAGTGAAATGGGGGCGGGAGGAGGCTATGAGCAGTTCTTC. It specifies CASSEMGAGGGYEQFF.

The chain couples TRBV19 to TRBJ1-1, with 7 bases identical to TRBD1. CDR1 LNHDA and CDR2 SQIVND come from the germline V gene (reference sequence). This CDR3 contains 14 residues. J was trimmed by 4 bases and V by 7 bases; bases with no gene match: 9. The CDR3 DNA is TGTGCCAGTAAGGACAGGCTGAGGGGCACTGAAGCTTTCTTT. Translated, it gives CASKDRLRGTEAFF.

The chain carries TRBV2 and TRBJ2-5; D possibly corresponds to TRBD2 (5 bases). The CDR3 runs 13 residues. Germline values: CDR1 SNHLY, CDR2 FYNNEI. The V gene lost 3 bases and the J gene lost 0 bases, with 5 bases spanning the gap. CDR3 sequence: CASSEDYQETQYF. CDR3 nucleotide sequence: TGTGCCAGCAGTGAGGACTACCAAGAGACCCAGTACTTC.

This CDR3 reads CASSFSLRGPPLHF. In DNA, the CDR3 is TGTGCCAGCAGCTTCTCTCTCAGGGGGCCGCCCCTCCACTTT. The chain recombines TRBV7-6 with TRBJ1-6; 8 nucleotides agree with TRBD1. CDR3 size: 14 residues. The germline V gene encodes CDR1 SGHVS and CDR2 FNYEAQ. J was trimmed by 13 bases and V by 3 bases; bases with no gene match: 8.

J is TRBJ1-4 and V is TRBV6-1; D is ambiguous. V lost 0 bases and J lost 0, with 11 bases in between. The CDR3 length is 17 residues. Germline V lookup: CDR1 MNHNS, CDR2 SASEGT. The CDR3 DNA reads TGTGCCAGCAGTGAAGCGCTTCGGGATGCAACTAATGAAAAACTGTTTTTT. It translates to CASSEALRDATNEKLFF.

The gene calls are TRBV11-2 and TRBJ1-1; D gene ambiguous. V was clipped by 2 bases and J by 5 bases, with 15 bases between them. CDR1 and CDR2 (germline): SGHAT, FQNNGV. The CDR3 runs 15 residues. DNA for the CDR3: TGTGCCAGCAGCTTAAGTAATGTCGCGGGGACTGAAGCTTTCTTT. As protein: CASSLSNVAGTEAFF.

The chain joins TRBV15 to TRBJ2-7; D gene unclear. The CDR3 loop spans 14 amino acids. Trimming removed 0 bases at V and 3 bases at J, with 9 bases between. Looked up from germline, CDR1 is LNHNV and CDR2 is YYDKDF (reference sequence). The CDR3 spells CATSREKLVYEQYV. Here the CDR3 DNA reads TGTGCCACCAGCAGAGAGAAGCTCGTCTACGAGCAGTACGTC.

The rearrangement links TRBV5-1 to TRBJ2-7; 8 bases are a match to TRBD2. Germline V lookup: CDR1 SGHRS, CDR2 YFSETQ. The CDR3 spans 14 residues. With 6 bases clipped from V and 6 bases from J, the junction kept 11 bases outside the gene matches. The CDR3 DNA follows: TGCGCCAGCACCGGGGGGGCCCTACAACTCGAGCAGTACTTC. Its translation: CASTGGALQLEQYF.

V usage is TRBV14 and J usage is TRBJ1-1, with D possibly being TRBD1 (6 bases). The germline V gene has CDR1 SGHDN and CDR2 FVKESK. The CDR3 has 15 amino acids. V lost 0 bases and J 1 base, leaving 9 bases between the germline ends. The CDR3 protein is CASSQERTANTEAFF. The CDR3 nucleotides read TGTGCCAGCAGCCAAGAGCGGACAGCGAACACTGAAGCTTTCTTT.